This TCR beta chain was sequenced in a study of T cell changes during pregnancy in multiple sclerosis. V shed 0 bases and J shed 7 bases, with 18 bases lying between them. The CDR3 runs 16 residues. The germline gives CDR1 SNHLY, CDR2 FYNNEI. Assay used: immunoSEQ multiplex PCR; TCRdb lists only in-frame clones, some missing. The data show 30,000 to 40,000 clones, nearly 90% seen once. This clone has a single count. V usage is TRBV2 and J usage is TRBJ1-2, with D possibly matching TRBD1 (6 bases). The sequenced sample was CD8+ T cells from peripheral blood mononuclear cells, obtained in the second trimester of pregnancy. The TCR comes from a female donor with multiple sclerosis, enrolled in a pregnancy study. Here the CDR3 reads CASSEAGGATVAGYTF. For the CDR3, the DNA is TGTGCCAGCAGTGAAGCGGGGGGGGCGACGGTTGCTGGCTACACCTTC.